The subject of this entry is one T cell receptor beta chain. Which antigen it targets is not known. Base qualities are not provided; no much larger clone lies one nucleotide away. After removal of 6 bases from V and 0 bases from J, the junction retains 5 bases not matched to a gene. CDR1 MNHNY and CDR2 SVGAGI are derived from the germline V gene (reference sequence). The CDR3 covers 14 residues, taking in both the cysteine and the phenylalanine. The read is trimmed to its CDR3 DNA, 42 bases read in frame from base 1. The sample originates from a study of graft-versus-host responses after intestinal transplantation listed by TCRdb under 2021. Regarding the research as a whole: Multivisceral, liver-intestinal, or isolated intestinal transplants were received by the recipients. To identify alloreactive clones, pre-transplant mixed lymphocyte reaction products were sequenced and then compared with unstimulated pre-transplant donor and recipient T cells. Anti-thymocyte globulin induction was given to all recipients, followed by maintenance tacrolimus and steroids for around three years. Donor T cell macrochimerism was defined as a peak of at least 4% donor T cells among recipient peripheral blood mononuclear cells. Bulk TCR-beta CDR3 sequencing was used to track graft-versus-host and host-versus-graft alloreactive T cell clones in the graft, circulation and bone marrow after intestinal transplantation. Rather than going through the commercial service, samples from a few later patients were sequenced in-house on an Illumina MiSeq and processed with MiXCR. Of the roughly 23 intestinal transplant recipients enrolled in the cohort, one of whom was a retransplant, a few patients without pretransplant specimens were excluded. The study at large found these results: High GvH to HvG T cell clonal ratios were observed in the allografts of patients with donor T cell macrochimerism. Early after transplant, peak levels of circulating GvH clones were associated with declines in HvG clones. GvH clones were found in recipient bone marrow, and some of the GvH clones appeared earlier in ileal mucosa or blood, which is consistent with an intestinal mucosal origin. Conclusions were limited by the relatively low number and heterogeneity of intestinal transplant patients.

Taken with the paper, the label for time point translates to: cells obtained before transplantation from donor or recipient. CD3+CD4+ and CD3+CD8+ populations were FACS-sorted from unstimulated pre-transplant donor and recipient cells taken from spleen or lymph nodes. The library relied on the immunoSEQ multiplex PCR assay. In most patients, genomic DNA was isolated using the Qiagen DNeasy Blood and Tissue Kit and sent frozen to Adaptive Biotechnologies for TCR sequencing. For most patients, genomic DNA was subjected to high-throughput TCR-beta CDR3 sequencing by Adaptive Biotechnologies. The study's own analysis went as follows. TCR sequencing data for over 15 patients were retrieved from Adaptive's ImmunoSEQ software; a few other patients were processed with MiXCR and VDJtools. To correct CD4 versus CD8 sorting errors, sequences present in both subsets at a frequency ratio below 5:1 were removed. CDR3 nucleotide sequences shared between donor and recipient were removed because their origin could not be assigned. To count as alloreactive, a clone needed at least 2-fold expansion over unstimulated cells and a minimum CFSE-low frequency of 0.002% (template counts) or 0.001% (read counts). A clone was considered mappable if detected in the sequenced pre-transplant spleen, lymph node, or MLR CFSE-low populations of the donor or recipient. The cumulative frequency of alloreactive clones was calculated as a percentage of all sequences, weighted by copy number. TCRdb stores this immuneACCESS table with in-frame sequences only. Part of the clones is absent; in the studies checked, under half of the shortfall reflects unresolved V genes, and no reason is known for the rest. Clone size and the V and J calls come from that table; the DNA yielded D and trimming. In all, the sample holds 80,000 to 85,000 clones, and 91% of those were seen once. The ten top clones hold 0.1% of the sample.

The receptor's source is a human donor who received an intestinal transplant. The chain is made from TRBV6-6 and TRBJ2-7; TRBD1 lines up with 7 middle nucleotides. Source: unstimulated CD4+ T cells sorted from spleen or lymph node cells, taken before intestinal transplant. At the DNA level, the sequence is TGTGCCAGCAGGCCGGGACAGAACTCCTACGAGCAGTACTTC. The resulting protein is CASRPGQNSYEQYF.